This T cell receptor beta chain appears in the sequencing data of a study of blood T cell repertoires in COVID-19. Turning to the study itself: Samples representing acute and convalescent COVID-19 were sourced from the United States, Italy and Spain. In each case, the material was cDNA or gDNA derived from T cells, B-cell-depleted T cells, or PBMCs.

Some clones are missing from TCRdb's copy, which holds only in-frame ones; the method was immunoSEQ multiplex PCR. The data show about 62,000 clones, approximately 88% seen once. The germline V and J ends were trimmed by 1 base and 1 base, with 10 bases remaining between them. This CDR3 has 15 amino acids. The V gene's germline CDR1 is MGHRA and CDR2 YSYEKL. Sequencing input: peripheral blood. The chain uses TRBV4-1 and TRBJ1-1; no clear D. The source is a human donor in a cohort sampled during active COVID-19. The CDR3 DNA sequence: TGCGCCAGCAGCCAAGTACTCCGGGGGAACACTGAAGCTTTCTTT. Protein product: CASSQVLRGNTEAFF.